The clone carrying this T cell receptor (beta chain) turned up a few times. Its antigen is not identified. This sample is drawn from a study of blood T cells in healthy people across ages. Whole-study results and caveats: As age increased, TCR beta diversity per million T cells fell in a roughly linear fashion.

This CDR3 has 13 amino acids. Per germline, CDR1 SQVTM and CDR2 ANQGSEA. V lost 3 bases and J lost 3, with 12 bases in between. Combining a sample-barcoded 5' primer with a J-beta primer mix, a second PCR ran for about 7 to 11 cycles. TCRdb recomputed calls from the 5' RACE reads with MiXCR, one row per CDR3 protein. The sample holds about 1,800,000 distinct CDR3 sequences, approximately 30% seen once. Isolation yielded PBMCs, at least 7 million per sample, in every case. The TCR comes from a woman between 25 and 40 years old in good health. The genes are TRBV29-1 and TRBJ2-7; TRBD1 might be the D (6 bases). Sequencing was done on a sample of blood. The CDR3 loop reads CSVEAGEGYEQYF. The CDR3 region has the DNA TGCAGCGTTGAGGCAGGGGAAGGCTACGAGCAGTACTTC.